The clone carrying this T cell receptor beta chain was counted between two and nine times. Its target is not known. Sequencing targeted expressed TCRB transcripts, as all isolated RNA had been reverse transcribed. TCRdb's copy holds only in-frame clones and misses some; the assay was immunoSEQ multiplex PCR. This sample has around 300,000 clones, with 7% to 9% found just once. The record originates from a study of beta chain features in type 1 diabetes. Notes on the study in general: At VDJ recombination sites, type 1 diabetes patients had fewer insertions and more deleted nucleotides. Moderate yet significant TCRB CDR3 shortening was seen in Type 1 diabetes patients in all four CD4+ subsets.

Sorted CD4+ subsets: naive, central memory, regulatory, stem cell-like memory (CD45RO/CCR7/CD25/CD127/CD95/CD27 panel). Purity exceeding 98% was reached by all sorted populations. The CDR3 has 13 amino acids. V was clipped by 1 base and J by 10 bases, with 13 bases between them. The germline CDR1 and CDR2 sequences are SGHTA and FQGNSA. The chain couples TRBV7-2 to TRBJ1-2; D is undetermined. The source material was central memory CD4+ T cells from blood. The TCR originated in a woman younger than 30 in good health. This chain's CDR3 is CASSLGDTTPYTF. The CDR3 region has the DNA TGTGCCAGCAGCTTAGGTGACACTACACCCTACACCTTC.